Listed below are T cell receptor beta chains from one sample, sequenced in a study of blood T cell repertoires in COVID-19. TCRdb keeps only in-frame clones here, not all; method: immunoSEQ multiplex PCR. The data hold roughly 170,000 clones, with around 87% observed a single time. Material for sequencing was peripheral blood. These receptors all come from a woman between 18 and 29 years old who had recovered from COVID-19. Both conserved end residues are part of each CDR3. Fields, in order: clone size, J gene, D gene, V gene, CDR3 DNA, CDR3 protein. The D gene is left open where the match is weak. A clone size is listed for some rows: how often the clone was seen (once, few, many), or a class if it is expanded.

size: -; J: TRBJ1-3; D: -; V: TRBV6-5; DNA: TGTGCCAGCAGTAGTCAGAACACCATATATTTT; CDR3: CASSSQNTIYF
size: -; J: TRBJ2-3; D: TRBD2; V: TRBV19; DNA: TGTGCCAGTAGTCCAGTGGCTAGCGGGAGTCTTAGGAATACGCAGTATTTT; CDR3: CASSPVASGSLRNTQYF
size: -; J: TRBJ1-5; D: TRBD1; V: TRBV27; DNA: TGTGCCAGCAGTCCAGACAGGGGCAATCAGCCCCAGCATTTT; CDR3: CASSPDRGNQPQHF
size: -; J: TRBJ1-2; D: TRBD1; V: TRBV7-2; DNA: TGTGCCAGCAGCGCCACAGGGGGCGCGGTTGGCTACACCTTC; CDR3: CASSATGGAVGYTF
size: -; J: TRBJ1-1; D: TRBD1; V: TRBV19; DNA: TGTGCCAGTAAGGAGGGGGCTGGCACTGAAGCTTTCTTT; CDR3: CASKEGAGTEAFF
size: -; J: TRBJ1-2; D: -; V: TRBV7-5; DNA: TGTGTCAGAAGCCGGGACAGGGGGATATATGGCTACACCTTC; CDR3: CVRSRDRGIYGYTF
size: -; J: TRBJ2-3; D: -; V: TRBV5-4; DNA: TGTGCCACCAAAGGACAGTCTACAGGGGATACGCAGTATTTT; CDR3: CATKGQSTGDTQYF
size: -; J: TRBJ1-6; D: -; V: TRBV5-5; DNA: TGTGCCAGCAGCCCACCCACCGGAGGTAGAAATTCACCCCTCCACTTT; CDR3: CASSPPTGGRNSPLHF
size: -; J: TRBJ1-1; D: -; V: TRBV12-3/TRBV12-4; DNA: TGTGCCAGCAGCCCCCAAGTGCGAGTTGAAGCTTTCTTT; CDR3: CASSPQVRVEAFF
size: -; J: TRBJ1-1; D: -; V: TRBV5-5; DNA: TGTGCCAGCAGCTTGGTCGGTCACACTGAAGCTTTCTTT; CDR3: CASSLVGHTEAFF
size: -; J: TRBJ2-3; D: TRBD2; V: TRBV27; DNA: TGTGCCAGCAGTTTATTGTCGCCTAGCGGGGGTACGAGGGATACGCAGTATTTT; CDR3: CASSLLSPSGGTRDTQYF
size: -; J: TRBJ1-4; D: -; V: TRBV15; DNA: TGTGCCACCAGCTTGCTCAGGGGACGGAATGAAAAACTGTTTTTT; CDR3: CATSLLRGRNEKLFF
size: -; J: TRBJ1-1; D: TRBD1; V: TRBV5-6; DNA: TGTGCCAGCAGCTTATTACAGGGGTTAGGTACTGAAGCTTTCTTT; CDR3: CASSLLQGLGTEAFF
size: -; J: TRBJ2-1; D: -; V: TRBV5-1; DNA: TGCGCCAGCAGCTTTACAATCCCATTCGACAATGAGCAGTTCTTC; CDR3: CASSFTIPFDNEQFF
size: -; J: TRBJ2-1; D: -; V: TRBV24-1; DNA: TGTGCCACCAGTGATTCCACAGCAAGATACCGCAACAATGAGCAGTTCTTC; CDR3: CATSDSTARYRNNEQFF
size: -; J: TRBJ1-1; D: -; V: TRBV3-1/TRBV3-2; DNA: TGTGCCAGCAGCCATACAGGGCCGGTAACTGAAGCTTTCTTT; CDR3: CASSHTGPVTEAFF
size: -; J: TRBJ1-5; D: -; V: TRBV5-8; DNA: TGTGCCAGCAGCTTGTGGCAGGGGCACGATCAGCCCCAGCATTTT; CDR3: CASSLWQGHDQPQHF
size: -; J: TRBJ2-2; D: -; V: TRBV21-1; DNA: TGTGCCAGCAAACGGAGGCCGTCGACCACCGGGGAGCTGTTTTTT; CDR3: CASKRRPSTTGELFF
size: -; J: TRBJ2-3; D: TRBD2; V: TRBV5-1; DNA: TGCGCCAGCAGCTTCAAGCGGGGGGCGACAGATACGCAGTATTTT; CDR3: CASSFKRGATDTQYF
size: -; J: TRBJ2-3; D: TRBD2; V: TRBV27; DNA: TGTGCCAGCAGTTCCCTACGACTAGCGGGAGGCCCCACAGATACGCAGTATTTT; CDR3: CASSSLRLAGGPTDTQYF
size: -; J: TRBJ2-2; D: TRBD2; V: TRBV7-9; DNA: TGTGCCAGCAGCTTCACTAGCGGGACCGGGGAGCTGTTTTTT; CDR3: CASSFTSGTGELFF
size: -; J: TRBJ2-1; D: TRBD2; V: TRBV7-3; DNA: TGTGCCAGCAGCAAGACTCCTGGCGGGGGCTACAATGAGCAGTTCTTC; CDR3: CASSKTPGGGYNEQFF
size: few; J: TRBJ2-3; D: TRBD2; V: TRBV6-1; DNA: TGTGCCAGCAGTGAAGAGGCCGGGGGGGGCACAGATACGCAGTATTTT; CDR3: CASSEEAGGGTDTQYF
size: -; J: TRBJ2-1; D: -; V: TRBV24-1; DNA: TGTGCCACCAGTGATACAATAGCGTCCTTATACAATGAGCAGTTCTTC; CDR3: CATSDTIASLYNEQFF
size: -; J: TRBJ1-4; D: -; V: TRBV7-2; DNA: TGTGCCAGCAGCCTCCGGAGGACTAATGAAAAACTGTTTTTT; CDR3: CASSLRRTNEKLFF
size: -; J: TRBJ2-6; D: -; V: TRBV2; DNA: TGTGCCAGCACTGTGTCTGGGGCCAACGTCCTGACTTTC; CDR3: CASTVSGANVLTF
size: -; J: TRBJ1-5; D: TRBD1; V: TRBV2; DNA: TGTGCCAGCAAGGGGGACAGTTATCAGCCCCAGCATTTT; CDR3: CASKGDSYQPQHF
size: once; J: TRBJ2-3; D: -; V: TRBV5-1; DNA: TGCGCCAGCAGCTCAGGGGAACTTACAGATACGCAGTATTTT; CDR3: CASSSGELTDTQYF
size: -; J: TRBJ2-7; D: TRBD2; V: TRBV4-3; DNA: TGCGCCAGCAGCCAATCTAGCGGGGGGGCCTACGAGCAGTACTTC; CDR3: CASSQSSGGAYEQYF
size: -; J: TRBJ2-2; D: -; V: TRBV4-1; DNA: TGCGCCAGCAGCCAAGAACAGCACTCGAACACCGGGGAGCTGTTTTTT; CDR3: CASSQEQHSNTGELFF
size: -; J: TRBJ2-5; D: -; V: TRBV10-1; DNA: TGCGCCAGCAGAGCTAGCGATCAAGAGACCCAGTACTTC; CDR3: CASRASDQETQYF
size: -; J: TRBJ2-7; D: -; V: TRBV4-3; DNA: TGCGCCAGCAGCCAAGTACTAGAAGTAGACTACGAGCAGTACTTC; CDR3: CASSQVLEVDYEQYF
size: -; J: TRBJ1-2; D: -; V: TRBV6-2/TRBV6-3; DNA: TGTGCCAGCAGTTACTTCGACAGAGAATATGGCTACACCTTC; CDR3: CASSYFDREYGYTF
size: -; J: TRBJ1-1; D: -; V: TRBV5-8; DNA: TGTGCCAGCAGCTTGATGGGGGCGGTCGTGGGCACTGAAGCTTTCTTT; CDR3: CASSLMGAVVGTEAFF
size: -; J: TRBJ1-1; D: TRBD1; V: TRBV4-2; DNA: TGTGCCAGCAGCCAAGGACAGGGGATGAACACTGAAGCTTTCTTT; CDR3: CASSQGQGMNTEAFF
size: -; J: TRBJ1-1; D: -; V: TRBV4-3; DNA: TGCGCCAGCAGCCAAGATGGCAGGAGGTCCGAAGCTTTCTTT; CDR3: CASSQDGRRSEAFF
size: -; J: TRBJ2-2; D: TRBD2; V: TRBV7-9; DNA: TGTGCCAGCAGCCGGGAGGGGTCGAACACCGGGGAGCTGTTTTTT; CDR3: CASSREGSNTGELFF
size: -; J: TRBJ1-2; D: -; V: TRBV7-2; DNA: TGTGCCAGCAGCTTAACGGCAGGGGTCGACGGCTACACCTTC; CDR3: CASSLTAGVDGYTF
size: -; J: TRBJ2-1; D: TRBD1; V: TRBV4-3; DNA: TGCGCCAGCAGCCCTAGGACAGGGGTCTACAATGAGCAGTTCTTC; CDR3: CASSPRTGVYNEQFF
size: -; J: TRBJ1-5; D: -; V: TRBV7-8; DNA: TGTGCCAGCAGCTTAGGGGCAGGGTATAGCAATCAGCCCCAGCATTTT; CDR3: CASSLGAGYSNQPQHF
size: -; J: TRBJ1-1; D: -; V: TRBV14; DNA: TGTGCCAGCAGCCCCAGAACAGGGAGGGTGACTGAAGCTTTCTTT; CDR3: CASSPRTGRVTEAFF
size: once; J: TRBJ2-1; D: -; V: TRBV4-3; DNA: TGCGCCAGCAGCCAAGCGATCATCGGGGGACTCTACAATGAGCAGTTCTTC; CDR3: CASSQAIIGGLYNEQFF
size: -; J: TRBJ1-1; D: -; V: TRBV5-5; DNA: TGTGCCAGCAGCCGTAAAGGGGGAAACACTGAAGCTTTCTTT; CDR3: CASSRKGGNTEAFF
size: -; J: TRBJ2-3; D: -; V: TRBV3-1/TRBV3-2; DNA: TGTGCCAGCAGCCAGCAGATCTCAGATACGCAGTATTTT; CDR3: CASSQQISDTQYF
size: -; J: TRBJ1-6; D: -; V: TRBV6-5; DNA: TGTGCCAGCAGTTACTCTATTAAGGGGAATAATTCACCCCTCCACTTT; CDR3: CASSYSIKGNNSPLHF
size: -; J: TRBJ2-2; D: TRBD1; V: TRBV7-2; DNA: TGTGCCAGCAGCTACGGACAGGGAGGGAACACCGGGGAGCTGTTTTTT; CDR3: CASSYGQGGNTGELFF
size: -; J: TRBJ2-5; D: TRBD1; V: TRBV6-6; DNA: TGTGCCAGCAGTCTACGGAGGACAGGGGCACAACGGGAGACCCAGTACTTC; CDR3: CASSLRRTGAQRETQYF
size: -; J: TRBJ2-2; D: -; V: TRBV27; DNA: TGTGCCAGCAGTCCCGAGTCTAGGGAGCTGTTTTTT; CDR3: CASSPESRELFF
size: -; J: TRBJ2-7; D: TRBD1; V: TRBV6-5; DNA: TGTGCCAGCAAAGGGACAGGGGGTTTAGGAGAGCAGTACTTC; CDR3: CASKGTGGLGEQYF
size: -; J: TRBJ2-3; D: -; V: TRBV3-1/TRBV3-2; DNA: TGTGCCAGCAGCCAAGCGCTAGCAGCCGATACGCAGTATTTT; CDR3: CASSQALAADTQYF
size: -; J: TRBJ2-1; D: TRBD1; V: TRBV27; DNA: TGTGCCAGCAGCCCAAATTTTAGGGACAGTGCGTTCTTC; CDR3: CASSPNFRDSAFF
size: few; J: TRBJ1-2; D: TRBD1; V: TRBV25-1; DNA: TGTGCCAGCAAGGGACAGGGACTCTATGGCTACACCTTC; CDR3: CASKGQGLYGYTF
size: -; J: TRBJ1-1; D: -; V: TRBV7-8; DNA: TGTGCCAGCAGCTTGGGCAGGCTGAACACTGAAGCTTTCTTT; CDR3: CASSLGRLNTEAFF
size: -; J: TRBJ2-2; D: -; V: TRBV24-1; DNA: TGTGCCACCAGTGATTCGCGAGTTTGGACCGGGGAGCTGTTTTTT; CDR3: CATSDSRVWTGELFF